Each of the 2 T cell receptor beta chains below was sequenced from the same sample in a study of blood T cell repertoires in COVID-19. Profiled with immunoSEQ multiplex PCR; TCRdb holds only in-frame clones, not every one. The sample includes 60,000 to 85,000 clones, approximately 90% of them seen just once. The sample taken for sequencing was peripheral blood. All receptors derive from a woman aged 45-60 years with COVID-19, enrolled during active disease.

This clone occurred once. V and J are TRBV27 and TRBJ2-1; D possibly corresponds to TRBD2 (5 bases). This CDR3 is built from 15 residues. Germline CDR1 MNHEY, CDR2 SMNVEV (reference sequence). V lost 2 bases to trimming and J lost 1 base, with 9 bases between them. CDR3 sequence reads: CASSLIRGSYNEQFF. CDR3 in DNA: TGTGCCAGCAGTTTAATCCGGGGTTCCTACAATGAGCAGTTCTTC.

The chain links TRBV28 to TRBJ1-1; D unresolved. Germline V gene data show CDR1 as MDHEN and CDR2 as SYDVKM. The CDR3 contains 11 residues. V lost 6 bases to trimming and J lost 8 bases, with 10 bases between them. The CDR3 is CASRGRPEAFF. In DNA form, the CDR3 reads TGTGCCAGCAGGGGCCGGCCGGAAGCTTTCTTT.